This TCR beta chain was recorded in a study of blood T cell repertoires in COVID-19. Whole-study context: The United States, Italy and Spain supplied acute and convalescent COVID-19 samples. In each case, the material was cDNA or gDNA derived from T cells, B-cell-depleted T cells, or PBMCs.

The CDR3 is 13 amino acids. V shed 0 bases and J shed 9 bases, with 12 bases lying between them. Germline V gives CDR1 MGHDK, CDR2 SYGVNS. The authors' processing: Counts of nucleated cells, estimated from reference gene primer amplification, were obtained. Some clones are missing from TCRdb's copy, which holds only in-frame ones; the method was immunoSEQ multiplex PCR. For V, J and clone size, that table is used; D and trimming come from the DNA. The table lists around 200,000 clones, more than 60% of them singletons, with roughly 14% in the top ten. Source material: peripheral blood. The sequence derives from a man in his fifties who had recovered from COVID-19. The V call is TRBV25-1, the J call TRBJ2-7; D gene ambiguous. CDR3 DNA sequence: TGTGCCAGCAGTGAATATGGGCGAAACGTGCAGTACTTC. It translates to CASSEYGRNVQYF.